The 2 T cell receptor beta chains in this list originate from one sample, sequenced in a study of T cell responses to AZD1222 COVID-19 vaccine. Sequencing was performed with immunoSEQ multiplex PCR; in TCRdb, only in-frame clones are kept and a portion is missing. The data show over 100,000 clones, roughly 86% seen once. This specimen was peripheral blood, taken 28 days after the second dose of the MenACWY control vaccine. These receptors were collected from an adult who received the MenACWY meningococcal vaccine as a control.

The chain carries TRBV7-2 and TRBJ2-4, with TRBD1 matching over 8 bases. The V and J ends lost 5 bases and 0 bases, in that order; junction bases with no gene match: 6. The length of the CDR3 is 16 residues. The germline CDR1 and CDR2 sequences are SGHTA and FQGNSA. This CDR3 reads CASSPRQGLAKNIQYF. CDR3 nucleotides: TGTGCCAGCAGCCCCCGACAGGGGCTAGCCAAAAACATTCAGTACTTC.

This clone has only one observation. CDR3 loop: CASSVQGALGYTF. CDR3 DNA sequence: TGTGCCAGTAGTGTTCAGGGGGCGCTTGGCTACACCTTC. V gene TRBV19 combines with J gene TRBJ1-2; 8 nucleotides line up with TRBD1. The J segment lost 7 bases and the V segment lost 5 bases, leaving 6 bases of the junction unmatched. The CDR3 is 13 amino acids. CDR1 and CDR2 (germline): LNHDA, SQIVND (reference sequence).